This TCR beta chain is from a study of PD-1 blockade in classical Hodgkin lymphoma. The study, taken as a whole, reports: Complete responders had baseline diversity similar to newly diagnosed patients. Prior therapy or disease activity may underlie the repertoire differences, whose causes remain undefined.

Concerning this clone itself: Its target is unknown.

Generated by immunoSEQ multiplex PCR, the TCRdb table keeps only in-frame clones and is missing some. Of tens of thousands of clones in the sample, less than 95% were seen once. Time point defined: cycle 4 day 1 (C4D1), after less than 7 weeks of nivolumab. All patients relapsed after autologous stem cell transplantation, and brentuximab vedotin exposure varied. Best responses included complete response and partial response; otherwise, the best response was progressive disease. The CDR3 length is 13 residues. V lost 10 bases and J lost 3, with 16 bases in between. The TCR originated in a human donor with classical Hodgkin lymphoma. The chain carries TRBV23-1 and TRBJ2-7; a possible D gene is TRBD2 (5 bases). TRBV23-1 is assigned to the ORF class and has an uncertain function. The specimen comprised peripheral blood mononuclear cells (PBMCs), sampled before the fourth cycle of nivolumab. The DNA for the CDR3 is TGCGCCAACCCCCCCCTAGCCGACTACGAGCAGTACTTC. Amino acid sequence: CANPPLADYEQYF.